The 13 T cell receptor beta chains reported below all come from one sample, sequenced in a study of blood T cell repertoires in COVID-19. Assay used: immunoSEQ multiplex PCR; TCRdb lists only in-frame clones, some missing. Of under 500,000 clones in the sample, 70% to 90% were seen once. The specimen sequenced was PBMCs or T cells enriched from blood (not recorded which). These receptors originate from a woman aged 18-29 years with acute COVID-19.

The chain is built from TRBV30 and TRBJ2-3, with 8 bases fitting TRBD2. The length of the CDR3 is 14 residues. Losses at the gene ends were 1 base for V and 8 bases for J; bases not matched to a gene: 8. The V gene's germline CDR1 is GTSNPN and CDR2 SVGIG (reference sequence). The CDR3 is CAWSGGTSGSTQYF. As DNA, the CDR3 is TGTGCCTGGAGTGGTGGAACTAGCGGTTCTACGCAGTATTTT.

The V gene is TRBV2, the J gene TRBJ1-1; D possibly corresponds to TRBD1 (5 bases). The CDR3 runs to 13 residues. Looked up from germline, CDR1 is SNHLY and CDR2 is FYNNEI. The ends were cut back, 6 bases at V and 1 base at J, with 9 bases in the middle. The CDR3 nucleotides read TGTGCCAGCAGACAGGAGACGAACACTGAAGCTTTCTTT. Amino acids: CASRQETNTEAFF. Complete variable domain (other parts from reference TRBV2 and TRBJ1-1): EPEVTQTPSHQVTQMGQEVILRCVPISNHLYFYWYRQILGQKVEFLVSFYNNEISEKSEIFDDQFSVERPDGSNFTLKIRSTKLEDSAMYFCASRQETNTEAFFGQGTRLTVV.

The chain recombines TRBV28 with TRBJ1-5, with 8 bases lining up with TRBD1. This CDR3 spans 13 amino acids. Germline CDR1 MDHEN, CDR2 SYDVKM. The CDR3 DNA follows: TGTGCTATCGGGCAGGGGGCAGGTCAGCCCCAGCATTTT. Amino acid sequence: CAIGQGAGQPQHF.

The rearrangement joins TRBV29-1 to TRBJ2-1; TRBD1 aligns across 9 bases. J lost 8 bases, V lost 7 bases, and 6 bases had no gene match. This CDR3 has 12 residues. Germline CDR1 SQVTM, CDR2 ANQGSEA. The CDR3 sequence: CSARTGVDEQFF. CDR3 bases: TGCAGCGCACGGACAGGGGTGGATGAGCAGTTCTTC.

The chain employs TRBV14 and TRBJ2-1; 12 bases line up with TRBD2. The CDR3 is made up of 18 amino acids. Germline V gives CDR1 SGHDN, CDR2 FVKESK. The V gene end was trimmed by 8 bases and the J gene end by 11 bases; junction bases not matched to a gene: 22. This CDR3 is CASSYRNPLAGGRPKQFF. As DNA, the CDR3 is TGTGCCAGCTCCTACCGGAATCCCCTAGCGGGAGGGCGACCCAAGCAGTTCTTC.

This clone is a singleton in its sample. This chain joins TRBV9 and TRBJ1-2; the match to TRBD1 covers 7 bases. With 5 bases clipped from V and 4 bases from J, the junction kept 11 bases outside the gene matches. The germline CDR1 and CDR2 sequences are SGDLS and YYNGEE. This CDR3 spans 15 amino acids. In DNA, the CDR3 is TGTGCCAGCAGTGAAACAGGGGCATCGGTCTATGGCTACACCTTC. This sequence encodes CASSETGASVYGYTF.

V usage is TRBV7-8 and J usage is TRBJ1-2, with 9 bases that match TRBD1. J lost 3 bases, V lost 5 bases, and 10 bases had no gene match. CDR1 is SGHVS, CDR2 FQNEAQ, per germline. The CDR3 is 16 residues long. CDR3 loop: CASSLGTGRLDYGYTF. The CDR3 region has the DNA TGTGCCAGCAGCCTCGGGACAGGGCGGTTGGACTATGGCTACACCTTC.

The chain is built from TRBV28 and TRBJ2-1; TRBD1 agrees at 8 bases. Germline V CDR1 and CDR2: MDHEN, SYDVKM. V shed 7 bases, J shed 7 bases, and the junction held 12 bases outside the gene matches. The CDR3 is 15 amino acids. DNA for the CDR3: TGTGCCAGCACGCAGGGGGCTCTGTCTGGGAATGAGCAGTTCTTC. Translation gives CASTQGALSGNEQFF. Looking up the rest from reference TRBV28 and TRBJ2-1 gives the full variable domain: DVKVTQSSRYLVKRTGEKVFLECVQDMDHENMFWYRQDPGLGLRLIYFSYDVKMKEKGDIPEGYSVSREKKERFSLILESASTNQTSMYLCASTQGALSGNEQFFGPGTRLTVL.

The V call is TRBV27, the J call TRBJ1-6; possibly TRBD1 for D (6 bases). The CDR3 is made up of 14 amino acids. CDR1 MNHEY and CDR2 SMNVEV come from the germline V gene (reference sequence). V lost 6 bases and J lost 10, with 16 bases in between. This chain's CDR3 is CASRFRTEGSPLHF. The CDR3 nucleotides are TGTGCCAGCAGATTTAGGACAGAAGGGTCACCCCTCCACTTT.

Notes on this clone: Because the CDR3's place on the DNA is in doubt, the DNA is left out and the CDR3 is given as listed by TCRdb. The chain has TRBV27 and TRBJ2-7; the table names TRBD2, a call not compared with the DNA. From germline, CDR1 is MNHEY and CDR2 SMNVEV (reference sequence). The CDR3 contains 12 residues when both ends are counted. This CDR3 reads CASSSSSFEQYF.

The chain uses TRBV19 and TRBJ2-2, with D perhaps matching TRBD2 (6 bases). The V and J ends lost 3 bases and 1 base respectively, with 9 bases between them. The CDR3 consists of 15 residues. Per the germline V gene, CDR1 is LNHDA and CDR2 is SQIVND (reference sequence). The CDR3 reads CASSMEGLNTGELFF. DNA of the CDR3: TGTGCCAGTAGTATGGAGGGACTGAACACCGGGGAGCTGTTTTTT.

This rearrangement joins TRBV2 to TRBJ1-1; possible D gene TRBD1, 6 bases. This CDR3 spans 11 amino acids. Germline CDR1 is SNHLY and CDR2 is FYNNEI. V was cut by 11 bases and J by 6 bases, with 13 bases left in between. The CDR3 loop is CARTGFAEAFF. CDR3 DNA: TGTGCCCGAACAGGGTTTGCTGAAGCTTTCTTT.

The gene calls are TRBV3-1 (or the pseudogene TRBV3-2) and TRBJ2-5; 14 bases fit TRBD2. V dropped 6 bases and J dropped 5; count of bases not matched to a gene: 2. CDR1 is LGHDT, CDR2 YNNKEL, per germline (reference sequence). This CDR3 has 14 amino acids. The CDR3 here is CASRWTSGGETQYF. The CDR3 DNA reads TGTGCCAGCAGATGGACTAGCGGGGGGGAGACCCAGTACTTC.